This T cell receptor beta chain was documented in a study of cytomegalovirus exposure and HLA in healthy donors. About the research overall: Tens of millions of unique TCRs, all from HLA-typed donors, were included in an early release of the data.

Amplification used 60 Vbeta primers and 13 Jbeta primers. Using immunoSEQ multiplex PCR, the repertoire was profiled, and TCRdb retains in-frame clones only, with some absent. Of some 130,000 clones listed, 60% to 85% are singletons. The sequence was obtained from a man in his thirties or forties in good health and CMV-seronegative. The sample was PBMCs.

The CDR3 is CASSKLQGISEAFF. In DNA, the CDR3 is TGTGCCAGCAGCAAGCTACAGGGTATCTCTGAAGCTTTCTTT. J is TRBJ1-1 and V is TRBV5-6; tentative D call: TRBD1 (6 bases). The CDR3 contains 14 residues. V lost 4 bases, J lost 6 bases, and 16 bases lay in between. Germline V lookup: CDR1 SGHDT, CDR2 YYEEEE.